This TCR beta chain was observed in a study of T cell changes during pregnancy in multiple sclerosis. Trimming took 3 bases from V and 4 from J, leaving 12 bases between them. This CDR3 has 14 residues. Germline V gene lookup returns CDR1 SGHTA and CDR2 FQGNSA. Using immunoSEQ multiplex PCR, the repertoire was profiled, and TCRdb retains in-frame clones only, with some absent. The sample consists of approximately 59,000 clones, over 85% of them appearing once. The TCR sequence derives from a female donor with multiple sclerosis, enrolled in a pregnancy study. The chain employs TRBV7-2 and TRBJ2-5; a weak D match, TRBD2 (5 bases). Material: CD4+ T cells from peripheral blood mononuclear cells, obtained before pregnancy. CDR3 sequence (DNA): TGTGCCAGCAGCTTTTCTTCAGGAGGAGAGACCCAGTACTTC. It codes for CASSFSSGGETQYF.